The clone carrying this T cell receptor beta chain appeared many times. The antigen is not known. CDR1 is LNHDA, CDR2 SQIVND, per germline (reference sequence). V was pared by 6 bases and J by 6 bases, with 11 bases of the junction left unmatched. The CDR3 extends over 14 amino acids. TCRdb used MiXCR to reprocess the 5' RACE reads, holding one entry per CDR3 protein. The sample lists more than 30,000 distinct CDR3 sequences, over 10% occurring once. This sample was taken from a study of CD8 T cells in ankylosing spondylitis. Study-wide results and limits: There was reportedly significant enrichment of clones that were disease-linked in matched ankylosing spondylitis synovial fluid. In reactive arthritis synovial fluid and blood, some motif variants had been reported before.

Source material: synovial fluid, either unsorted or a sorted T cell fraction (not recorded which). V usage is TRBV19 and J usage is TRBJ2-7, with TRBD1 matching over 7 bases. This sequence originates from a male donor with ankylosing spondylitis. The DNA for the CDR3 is TGTGCCAGTAGCGACCCGGGACAGAAACTCGAGCAGTACTTC. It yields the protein CASSDPGQKLEQYF.